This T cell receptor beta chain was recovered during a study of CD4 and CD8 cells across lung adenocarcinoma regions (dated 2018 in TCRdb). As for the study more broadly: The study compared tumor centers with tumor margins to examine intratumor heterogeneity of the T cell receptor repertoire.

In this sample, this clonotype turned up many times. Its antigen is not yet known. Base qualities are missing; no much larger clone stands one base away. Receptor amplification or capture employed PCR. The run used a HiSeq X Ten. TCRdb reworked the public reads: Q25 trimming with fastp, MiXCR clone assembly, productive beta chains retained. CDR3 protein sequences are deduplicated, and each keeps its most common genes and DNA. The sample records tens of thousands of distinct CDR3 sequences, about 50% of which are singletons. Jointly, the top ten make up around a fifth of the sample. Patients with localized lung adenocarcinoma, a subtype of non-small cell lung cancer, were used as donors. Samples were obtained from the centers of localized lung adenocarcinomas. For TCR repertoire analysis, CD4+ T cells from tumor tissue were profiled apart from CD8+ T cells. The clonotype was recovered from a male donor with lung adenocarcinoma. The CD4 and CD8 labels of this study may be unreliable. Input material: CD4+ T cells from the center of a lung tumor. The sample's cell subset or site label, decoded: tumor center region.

The sequence in DNA is TGCGCCAGCAGCCAACCAAAACAGACAGGGAAAACCGCCAAAAACATTCAGTACTTC. Translated, it gives CASSQPKQTGKTAKNIQYF. The rearrangement joined TRBV4-1 to TRBJ2-4, and TRBD1 matches 7 of the central bases. Trimmed from V: 2 bases; trimmed from J: 1 base; junction bases lacking a gene match: 14. CDR1 is given as MGHRA and CDR2 as YSYEKL, both from the germline V gene. The CDR3 holds 19 amino acids from the cysteine to the phenylalanine. Only the CDR3 DNA stays, 57 bases, in frame from base 1.